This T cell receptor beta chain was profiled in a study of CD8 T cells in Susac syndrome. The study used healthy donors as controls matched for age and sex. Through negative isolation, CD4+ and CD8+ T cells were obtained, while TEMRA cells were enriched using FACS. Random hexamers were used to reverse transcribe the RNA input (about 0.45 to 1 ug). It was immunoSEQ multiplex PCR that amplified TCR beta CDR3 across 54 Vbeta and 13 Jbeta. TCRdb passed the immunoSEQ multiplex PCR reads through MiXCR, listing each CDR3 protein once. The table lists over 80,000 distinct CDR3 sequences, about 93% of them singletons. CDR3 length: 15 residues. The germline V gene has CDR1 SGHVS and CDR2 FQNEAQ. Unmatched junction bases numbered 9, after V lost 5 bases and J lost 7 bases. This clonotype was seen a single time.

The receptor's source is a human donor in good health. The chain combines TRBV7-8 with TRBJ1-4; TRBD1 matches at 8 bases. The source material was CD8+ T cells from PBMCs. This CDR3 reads CASSTNRGRFEKLFF. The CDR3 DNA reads TGTGCCAGCAGCACCAACAGGGGGAGGTTTGAAAAACTGTTTTTT.